This T cell receptor (beta chain) derives from a study of T cells in Graves' hyperthyroidism and ophthalmopathy. This clonotype was observed many times. RNA transcripts gave rise to amplified TCR beta CDR3 regions. Initially, a first-round RT-PCR of the TCR CDR3 employed the HTBI primer set. TCRdb analysed the multiplex PCR reads with MiXCR anew, one entry per CDR3 protein. The table shows under 40,000 distinct CDR3 sequences, with about 52% occurring only once. CDR3 length equals 16 residues. V lost 5 bases and J lost 0; bases outside the gene matches: 4. This sequence was found in a woman in her thirties or forties with Graves' ophthalmopathy. The chain carries TRBV12-3 or TRBV12-4 and TRBJ1-6; 7 bases agree with TRBD1. Material for sequencing was blood. The CDR3: CASSRQGISYNSPLHF. CDR3 DNA: TGTGCCAGCAGTCGACAGGGAATCTCCTATAATTCACCCCTCCACTTT.